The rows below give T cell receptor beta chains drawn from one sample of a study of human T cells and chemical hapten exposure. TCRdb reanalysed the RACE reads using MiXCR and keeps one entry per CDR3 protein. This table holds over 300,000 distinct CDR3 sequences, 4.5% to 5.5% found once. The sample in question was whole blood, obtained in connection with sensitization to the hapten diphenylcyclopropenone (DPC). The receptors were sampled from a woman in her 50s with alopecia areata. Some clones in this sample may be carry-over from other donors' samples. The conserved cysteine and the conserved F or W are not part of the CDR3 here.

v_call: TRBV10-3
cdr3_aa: AISESTSGDTDTQY

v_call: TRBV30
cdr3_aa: AWGGGEGEQF

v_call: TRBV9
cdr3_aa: ASSTRRTNTGELF

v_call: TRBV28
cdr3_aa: ASSLWGLAGGPGELF

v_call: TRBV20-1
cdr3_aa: SATTAPSTNEKLF

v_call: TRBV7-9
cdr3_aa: ASASGTETQY

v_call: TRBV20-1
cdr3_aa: SASGGGAGTYEQY

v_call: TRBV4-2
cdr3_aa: ASSPWSATSTDTQY

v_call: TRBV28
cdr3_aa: ASRTGGTAVHEQY

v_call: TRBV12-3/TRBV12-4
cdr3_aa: ASSPGPQMNTEAF

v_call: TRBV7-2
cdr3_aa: ASSSRDSNQPQH

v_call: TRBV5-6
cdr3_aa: ASSLTGPAGDTQY

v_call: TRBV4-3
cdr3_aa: ASSQDSDGGANVLT

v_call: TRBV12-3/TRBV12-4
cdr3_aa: ASSLTGVGEDEQF

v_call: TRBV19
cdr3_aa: ASSMGAGGDTQY